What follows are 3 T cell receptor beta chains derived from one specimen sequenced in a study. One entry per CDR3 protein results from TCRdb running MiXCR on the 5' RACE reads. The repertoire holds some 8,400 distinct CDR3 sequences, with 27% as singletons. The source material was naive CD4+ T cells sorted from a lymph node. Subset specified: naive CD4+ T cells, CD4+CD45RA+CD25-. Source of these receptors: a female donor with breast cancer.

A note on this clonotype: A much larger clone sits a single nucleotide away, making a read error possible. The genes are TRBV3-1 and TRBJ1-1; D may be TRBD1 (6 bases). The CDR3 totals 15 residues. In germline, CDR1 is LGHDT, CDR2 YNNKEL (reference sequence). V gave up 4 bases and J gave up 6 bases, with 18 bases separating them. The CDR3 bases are TGTGCCAGCAGCCGGAAGCAAACGGGGGGCGCTGAAGCTTTCTTT. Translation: CASSRKQTGGAEAFF.

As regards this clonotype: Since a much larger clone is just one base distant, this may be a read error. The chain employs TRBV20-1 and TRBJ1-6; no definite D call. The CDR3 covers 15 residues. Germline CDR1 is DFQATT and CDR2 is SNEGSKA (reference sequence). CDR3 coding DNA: TGCAGTGCTAGAGCTCGCAGCTCCTATAATGCACCCCTCCACTTT. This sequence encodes CSARARSSYNAPLHF.

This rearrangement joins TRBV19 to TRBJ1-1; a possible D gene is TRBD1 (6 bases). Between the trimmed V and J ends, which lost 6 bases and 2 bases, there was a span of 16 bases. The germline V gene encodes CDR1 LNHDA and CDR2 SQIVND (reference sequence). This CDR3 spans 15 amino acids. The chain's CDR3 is CASRIPGTSNTEAFF. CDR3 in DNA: TGTGCCAGTAGAATCCCAGGGACATCTAACACTGAAGCTTTCTTT.